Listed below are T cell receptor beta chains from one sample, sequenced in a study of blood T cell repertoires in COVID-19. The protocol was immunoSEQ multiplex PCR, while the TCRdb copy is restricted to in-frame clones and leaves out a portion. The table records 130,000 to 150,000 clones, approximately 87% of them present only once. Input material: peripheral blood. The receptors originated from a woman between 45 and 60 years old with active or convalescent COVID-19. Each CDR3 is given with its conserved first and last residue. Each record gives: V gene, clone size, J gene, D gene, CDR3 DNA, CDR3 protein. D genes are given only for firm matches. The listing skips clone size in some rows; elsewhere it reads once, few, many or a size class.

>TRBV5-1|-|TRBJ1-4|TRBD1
TGCGCCAGCAGCTGGGGACAGGGTGGTGAAAAACTGTTTTTT
CASSWGQGGEKLFF
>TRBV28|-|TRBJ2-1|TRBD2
TGTGCCAGCAGTTTAGGCGGGAGTAGCTCCTACAATGAGCAGTTCTTC
CASSLGGSSSYNEQFF
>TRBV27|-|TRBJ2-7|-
TGTGCCAGCAGTTTAAAGAAACAGGGAGCCTACGAGCAGTACTTC
CASSLKKQGAYEQYF
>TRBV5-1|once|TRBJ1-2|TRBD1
TGCGCCAGCAGCCCGGGGGACAGGGGGCTCGGCTACACCTTC
CASSPGDRGLGYTF
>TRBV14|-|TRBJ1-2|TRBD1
TGTGCCAGCAGCCTAGGAGGCCCTTACAGGGGTCGATGGAACTATGGCTACACCTTC
CASSLGGPYRGRWNYGYTF
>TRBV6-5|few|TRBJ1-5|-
TGTGCCAGCAGCGGACAGCAGGGTCAGCCCCAGCATTTT
CASSGQQGQPQHF
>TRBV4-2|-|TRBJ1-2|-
TGTGCCAGCAGCCACCGAGTAGAGGGCGTCTTCCTTGCCCCCAACTATGGCTACACCTTC
CASSHRVEGVFLAPNYGYTF
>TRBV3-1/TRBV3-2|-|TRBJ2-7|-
TGTGCCAGCAGCCAAGTTGGGGTGGCTAGCCGAAACTACGAGCAGTACTTC
CASSQVGVASRNYEQYF
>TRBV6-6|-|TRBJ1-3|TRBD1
TGTGCCAGCAGTCGAACATCCGGGACAGCGTCTGGAAACACCATATATTTT
CASSRTSGTASGNTIYF
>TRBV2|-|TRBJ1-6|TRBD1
TGTGCCAGCAAAGGACAGGGAGGGGATTCACCCCTCCACTTT
CASKGQGGDSPLHF
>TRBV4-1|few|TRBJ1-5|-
TGCGCCAGCAGCCAAGGCGGAGGGTTTAGCAATCAGCCCCAGCATTTT
CASSQGGGFSNQPQHF
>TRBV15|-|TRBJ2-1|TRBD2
TGTGCCACCAGCCCCGACGACCGTCTAGCGGGAGGGAGCGGTGAGCAGTTCTTC
CATSPDDRLAGGSGEQFF
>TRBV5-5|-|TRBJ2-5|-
TGTGCCAGCAGCTTGGGTCGGACAGCGGGGGAGACCCAGTACTTC
CASSLGRTAGETQYF
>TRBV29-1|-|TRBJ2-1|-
TGCAGCGTTGTCCCTGGAGTAGGCCGATCCTACAATGAGCAGTTCTTC
CSVVPGVGRSYNEQFF
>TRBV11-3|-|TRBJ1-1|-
TGTGCCAGCAGCTTAAAATCGGGTCTGAACACTGAAGCTTTCTTT
CASSLKSGLNTEAFF
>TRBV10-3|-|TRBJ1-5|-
TGTGCCATCAGTGGCAGGGTTGGCAATCAGCCCCAGCATTTT
CAISGRVGNQPQHF
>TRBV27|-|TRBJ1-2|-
TGTGCCAGCAGTTTACCAGGCGCGGGGGTAGGTGGCTACACCTTC
CASSLPGAGVGGYTF
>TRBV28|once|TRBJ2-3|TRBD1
TGTGCCAGCAGGGGGACAGGGAAAGGCACAGATACGCAGTATTTT
CASRGTGKGTDTQYF
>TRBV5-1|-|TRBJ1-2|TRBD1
TGCGCCAGCAGCCCAGGACAGGGAGAACTGGATGGCTACACCTTC
CASSPGQGELDGYTF
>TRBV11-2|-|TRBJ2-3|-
TGTGCCAGCAGCTCGGAGCCGGGACTCCGGGGCGGGAATACGCAGTATTTT
CASSSEPGLRGGNTQYF
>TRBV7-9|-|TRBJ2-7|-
TGTGCCAGCAGCTTATCCGACAGTTTTTACGAGCAGTACTTC
CASSLSDSFYEQYF
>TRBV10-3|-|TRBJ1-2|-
TGTGCCATCAGTGCTGGCCTCAACTATGGCTACACCTTC
CAISAGLNYGYTF
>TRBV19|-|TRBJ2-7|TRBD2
TGTGCCAGTAGACTAGCGGGGATCGTTAACCACGAGCAGTACTTC
CASRLAGIVNHEQYF
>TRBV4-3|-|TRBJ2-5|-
TGCGCCAGCAGCCAATATCGAGAACCCCAAGAGACCCAGTACTTC
CASSQYREPQETQYF
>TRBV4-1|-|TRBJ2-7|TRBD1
TGCGCCAGCAGCCACGAGTGGACAGGGGCCTACGAGCAGTACTTC
CASSHEWTGAYEQYF
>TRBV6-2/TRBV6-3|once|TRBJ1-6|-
TGTGCCAGCAGTACCACAGGGACGGGTAATTCACCCCTCCACTTT
CASSTTGTGNSPLHF
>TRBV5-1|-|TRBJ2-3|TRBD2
TGCGCCAGCAGCTCGGGAGGGACTAGCGCGAATACGCAGTATTTT
CASSSGGTSANTQYF
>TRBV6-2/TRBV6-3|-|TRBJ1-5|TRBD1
TGTGCCAGCAGTTCCATCCTCGGGACAGGGCCGGGCAGCAATCAGCCCCAGCATTTT
CASSSILGTGPGSNQPQHF
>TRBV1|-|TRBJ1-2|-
TGCACCAGCAGCCCCTCGTTGGGTCCCGTAAACAGCCCTAACTATGGCTACACCTTC
CTSSPSLGPVNSPNYGYTF
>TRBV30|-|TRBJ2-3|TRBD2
TGTGCCTGTGGGGGGGGGATCCCCACAGATACGCAGTATTTT
CACGGGIPTDTQYF
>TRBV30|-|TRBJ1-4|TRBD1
TGTGCCTGGAGGGGCACAGGGGACGAAAAACTGTTTTTT
CAWRGTGDEKLFF
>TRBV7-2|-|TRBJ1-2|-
TGTGCCAGCAGCTTGGACAGAATCCCGGCGGATGGCTACACCTTC
CASSLDRIPADGYTF
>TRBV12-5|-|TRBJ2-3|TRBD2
TGTGCTAGTGGTTTAGGTAGCGGGGGGGCCAGAGATACGCAGTATTTT
CASGLGSGGARDTQYF
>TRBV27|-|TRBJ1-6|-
TGTGCCAGCAGTACCCGACAGGTTGGCTCCTATAATTCACCCCTCCACTTT
CASSTRQVGSYNSPLHF
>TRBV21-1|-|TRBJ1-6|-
TGTGCCAGCAGCAAGGGTGGCGGTTCACTCCTCCACTTT
CASSKGGGSLLHF
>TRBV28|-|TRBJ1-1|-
TGTGCCAGCAGTTTAGGAGGGGTGGGCGGCACTGAAGCTTTCTTT
CASSLGGVGGTEAFF